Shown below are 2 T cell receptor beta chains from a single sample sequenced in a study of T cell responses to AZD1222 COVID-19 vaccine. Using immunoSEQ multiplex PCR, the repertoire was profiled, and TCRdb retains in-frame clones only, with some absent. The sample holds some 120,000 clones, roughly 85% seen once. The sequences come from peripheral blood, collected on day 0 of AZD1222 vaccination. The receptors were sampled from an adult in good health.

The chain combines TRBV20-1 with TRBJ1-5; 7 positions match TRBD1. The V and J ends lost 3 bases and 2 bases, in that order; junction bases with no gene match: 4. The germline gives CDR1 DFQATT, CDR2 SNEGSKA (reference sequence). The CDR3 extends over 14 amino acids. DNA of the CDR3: TGCAGTGCTAGTGCCGACAGGGGCAATCAGCCCCAGCATTTT. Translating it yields CSASADRGNQPQHF.

CDR3 sequence (DNA): TGTGCCACCAGGGACAGGGGGGCTTATGGCTACACCTTC. This translates into CATRDRGAYGYTF. V is TRBV19 and J is TRBJ1-2; the match to TRBD1 covers 11 bases. Germline V gene data show CDR1 as LNHDA and CDR2 as SQIVND (reference sequence). The junction had 6 bases not matched to a gene; V was cut back by 10 bases and J by 5 bases. This CDR3 contains 13 residues. Filled out from reference TRBV19 and TRBJ1-2, the complete variable domain reads DGGITQSPKYLFRKEGQNVTLSCEQNLNHDAMYWYRQDPGQGLRLIYYSQIVNDFQKGDIAEGYSVSREKKESFPLTVTSAQKNPTAFYLCATRDRGAYGYTFGSGTRLTVV.